This TCR beta chain was profiled in a study of spatial heterogeneity in lung cancer. Losses at the gene ends were 4 bases for V and 7 bases for J; bases not matched to a gene: 11. This CDR3 spans 16 amino acids. In germline, CDR1 is SGHAT, CDR2 FQDESV (reference sequence). MiXCR, applied by TCRdb to the 5' RACE reads, yields one record per CDR3 protein. The sample holds about 92,000 distinct CDR3 sequences; 10% to 15% are singletons and the top ten take roughly two fifths. Time point denoted: sample taken at primary tumor resection. In each case, whole RNA from tumor, nontumor lung or frozen PBMC was sequenced unsorted.

The sequence derives from a male donor with early-stage non-small cell lung cancer. Specimen: PBMCs, collected at surgery. V gene TRBV11-1 combines with J gene TRBJ2-1, with 9 bases aligning to TRBD1. CDR3 sequence: CASSSPPQGARNEQFF. CDR3 bases: TGTGCCAGCAGCTCGCCCCCACAGGGGGCGAGGAATGAGCAGTTCTTC.